These 23 T cell receptor beta chains originate from one sample sequenced in a study of regulatory T cells in long-lasting Graves disease. Time point described: newly diagnosed GD, antithyroid drugs for less than 3 months. From RNA extracted from PBMCs, the TCR library was made. Investigators prepared the TCR beta libraries by applying iRepertoire HTBI primers and Arm-PCR of CDR3 regions. TCRdb fed the multiplex PCR reads into MiXCR, producing one record per CDR3 protein. Among about 350,000 distinct CDR3 sequences listed, about 16% were seen once. These data also formed part of another study, on T cells in Graves' hyperthyroidism and ophthalmopathy.

The material was peripheral blood mononuclear cells (PBMCs), obtained at new diagnosis, from a patient treated with antithyroid drugs. The receptors shown here come from a young woman with Graves disease.

There are many counts of this clonotype. Written as DNA, the CDR3 is TGTGCCAGCCAGGGGGTCGGGGTTCAGCCCCAGCATTTT. Its translation: CASQGVGVQPQHF. The chain couples TRBV28 to TRBJ1-5; 7 bases align to TRBD1. Trimming removed 8 bases from V and 6 bases from J; junction bases left unmatched: 7. Germline values: CDR1 MDHEN, CDR2 SYDVKM. There are 13 residues in the CDR3. Full variable domain (outside the CDR3, taken from reference TRBV28 and TRBJ1-5): DVKVTQSSRYLVKRTGEKVFLECVQDMDHENMFWYRQDPGLGLRLIYFSYDVKMKEKGDIPEGYSVSREKKERFSLILESASTNQTSMYLCASQGVGVQPQHFGDGTRLSIL.

This clonotype has only one observation. The chain joins TRBV6-1 to TRBJ1-1; D is undetermined. The CDR3 is 14 residues long. Germline values: CDR1 MNHNS, CDR2 SASEGT. V lost 3 bases and J lost 1, with 9 bases in between. CDR3 bases: TGTGCCAGCAGTGAGGACGGAGCGAACACTGAAGCTTTCTTT. Amino acid sequence: CASSEDGANTEAFF.

Many counts were recorded for this clonotype. The genes are TRBV7-8 and TRBJ2-7; a weak D match, TRBD2 (6 bases). CDR1 and CDR2 (germline): SGHVS, FQNEAQ. CDR3 length: 13 residues. V gave up 3 bases and J gave up 0 bases, with 6 bases separating them. The CDR3 sequence is CASSLRGSYEQYF. The CDR3 region has the DNA TGTGCCAGCAGCTTGCGGGGCTCCTACGAGCAGTACTTC.

J is TRBJ1-4 and V is TRBV11-1; D not certain. The CDR3 has 15 amino acids. Deletions cut 8 bases from V and 5 bases from J, with 18 bases between. CDR1 is SGHAT and CDR2 is FQDESV in the germline V gene (reference sequence). The chain's CDR3 is CASSRRAETNEKLFF. In DNA form, the CDR3 reads TGTGCCAGCTCACGACGGGCAGAGACAAATGAAAAACTGTTTTTT.

This clonotype has at least ten counts. The chain carries TRBV5-1 and TRBJ2-5, with D unclear. V shed 4 bases and J shed 5 bases, with 24 bases lying between them. The CDR3 is 17 amino acids. Germline assignment: CDR1 SGHRS and CDR2 YFSETQ. The CDR3 sequence is CASSRWSTQTSKETQYF. The CDR3 DNA is TGCGCCAGCAGCCGGTGGTCCACACAGACGTCCAAGGAGACCCAGTACTTC.

This clonotype was counted at least ten times. The chain links TRBV5-6 to TRBJ2-4; the match to TRBD1 covers 9 bases. With 2 bases clipped from V and 2 bases from J, the junction kept 8 bases outside the gene matches. Germline loops: CDR1 SGHDT, CDR2 YYEEEE. This CDR3 has 17 amino acids. In DNA, the CDR3 is TGTGCCAGCAGCTTCCCCGGACAGGGGTTATCCAAAAACATTCAGTACTTC. Residues: CASSFPGQGLSKNIQYF.

In this sample, this clonotype turned up many times. V is TRBV19 and J is TRBJ2-1; D might be TRBD1 (6 bases). Germline lookup yields CDR1 LNHDA and CDR2 SQIVND (reference sequence). The V and J ends lost 7 bases and 1 base respectively, with 17 bases between them. There are 16 residues in the CDR3. In DNA form, the CDR3 reads TGTGCCAGTACTTATGGGGCACAGGGATCCTACAATGAGCAGTTCTTC. It codes for CASTYGAQGSYNEQFF.

This chain joins TRBV4-1 and TRBJ2-7; D gene unclear. Germline CDR1 and CDR2: MGHRA and YSYEKL. With 0 bases removed from V and 2 bases from J, the gap between germline ends came to 11 bases. The CDR3 loop spans 15 amino acids. The CDR3 coding sequence is TGCGCCAGCAGCCAAGATGCACACCTTACCTACGAGCAGTACTTC. It encodes CASSQDAHLTYEQYF.

This clonotype turned up a few times. The rearrangement links TRBV5-6 to TRBJ1-1; D remains unclear. CDR1 and CDR2 from the germline V gene are SGHDT and YYEEEE. The V end lost 1 base, the J end lost 5 bases, and 9 bases lay between the germline ends. The CDR3 has 13 amino acids. CDR3 region: CASSLSVGTEAFF. CDR3 in DNA: TGTGCCAGCAGCTTGTCGGTAGGGACTGAAGCTTTCTTT.

This clonotype occurred a few times. This chain uses TRBV5-1 with TRBJ2-2; D unresolved. Germline V lookup: CDR1 SGHRS, CDR2 YFSETQ. The CDR3 runs to 14 residues. The V gene lost 1 base and the J gene lost 3 bases, with 7 bases spanning the gap. CDR3 residues: CASSLIFDTGELFF. CDR3 nucleotides: TGCGCCAGCAGCTTGATTTTTGACACCGGGGAGCTGTTTTTT. Combining the CDR3 with reference TRBV5-1 and TRBJ2-2 gives the whole variable domain KAGVTQTPRYLIKTRGQQVTLSCSPISGHRSVSWYQQTPGQGLQFLFEYFSETQRNKGNFPGRFSGRQFSNSRSEMNVSTLELGDSALYLCASSLIFDTGELFFGEGSRLTVL.

The V gene is TRBV5-1, the J gene TRBJ1-5; 9 bases fit TRBD1. V shed 4 bases and J 10 bases; nucleotides not matched to a gene: 18. The CDR3 has 17 residues. Germline CDR1 is SGHRS and CDR2 is YFSETQ. For the CDR3, the DNA is TGCGCCAGCAGCAGCCAAGCCGCGGGACAGGGAAAGGGACCCCAGCATTTT. Protein product: CASSSQAAGQGKGPQHF.

This clonotype was observed a few times. This chain uses TRBV6-1 with TRBJ2-5; the D call may be TRBD1 or TRBD2 (5 bases each). V was cut by 7 bases and J by 5 bases, with 20 bases left in between. The CDR3 runs 15 residues. Per germline, CDR1 MNHNS and CDR2 SASEGT. Here the CDR3 DNA reads TGTGCCAGCACCTGGTCGGGGCCTCCTGGTGAGACCCAGTACTTC. Translating gives CASTWSGPPGETQYF.

The chain uses TRBV2 and TRBJ2-5; 11 bases match TRBD2. Germline V gene lookup returns CDR1 SNHLY and CDR2 FYNNEI. With 6 bases clipped from V and 10 bases from J, the junction kept 7 bases outside the gene matches. The CDR3 contains 13 residues. CDR3 nucleotides: TGTGCCAGCAGCGACGGACTAGCGGGTGACCAGTACTTC. Amino acid sequence: CASSDGLAGDQYF. The whole variable domain, remainder taken from reference TRBV2 and TRBJ2-5, is EPEVTQTPSHQVTQMGQEVILRCVPISNHLYFYWYRQILGQKVEFLVSFYNNEISEKSEIFDDQFSVERPDGSNFTLKIRSTKLEDSAMYFCASSDGLAGDQYFGPGTRLLVL.

The table lists this clonotype with many counts. Here the CDR3 reads CASSLEPGGDTQYF. The CDR3, as DNA: TGTGCCAGCAGCTTAGAACCGGGTGGGGATACGCAGTATTTT. This rearrangement joins TRBV11-2 to TRBJ2-3, with D unresolved. V was cut by 0 bases and J by 6 bases, with 10 bases left in between. Looked up from germline, CDR1 is SGHAT and CDR2 is FQNNGV. CDR3 length: 14 residues.

This clonotype has a handful of counts. The genes are TRBV28 and TRBJ2-1, with 11 positions matching TRBD2. There are 15 residues in the CDR3. CDR1 MDHEN and CDR2 SYDVKM come from the germline V gene. The trim removed 8 bases at V and 5 bases at J, leaving 8 bases unmatched. CDR3 in amino acids: CASGLAGGMNNEQFF. The CDR3 DNA is TGTGCCAGCGGATTAGCGGGGGGGATGAACAATGAGCAGTTCTTC.

This clonotype was detected ten times or more. The chain combines TRBV2 with TRBJ1-6; TRBD1 matches at 7 bases. Germline CDR1 reads SNHLY; CDR2 reads FYNNEI. This CDR3 comprises 15 residues. The V and J ends lost 5 bases and 7 bases, in that order; junction bases with no gene match: 8. The CDR3 coding sequence is TGTGCCAGCAGTCTATCCGGGACAGCAAATTCACCCCTCCACTTT. Protein product: CASSLSGTANSPLHF.

This clonotype showed up many times. The V gene is TRBV6-8, the J gene TRBJ1-6; tentatively, D is TRBD1 (5 bases). Germline V CDR1 and CDR2: MNHGY, SAAAGT. V gave up 7 bases and J gave up 6 bases, with 16 bases separating them. This CDR3 contains 15 residues. The CDR3: CASIPPLGRNSPLHF. In DNA, the CDR3 is TGTGCCAGCATTCCACCGTTGGGGCGTAATTCACCCCTCCACTTT.

This clonotype was found once. The rearrangement links TRBV19 to TRBJ1-2; D not resolved. The germline V and J ends were trimmed by 5 bases and 0 bases, with 10 bases remaining between them. This CDR3 comprises 14 residues. In germline, CDR1 is LNHDA, CDR2 SQIVND (reference sequence). The CDR3 DNA follows: TGTGCCAGTAGTGGGCACGGAGCTAACTATGGCTACACCTTC. Protein: CASSGHGANYGYTF.

This chain joins TRBV6-1 and TRBJ2-7; possibly TRBD1 for D (6 bases). This CDR3 comprises 17 residues. Germline V gene data show CDR1 as MNHNS and CDR2 as SASEGT. Trimming removed 6 bases at V and 0 bases at J, with 21 bases between. The CDR3 DNA is TGTGCCAGCAGCCGAAGCCGGGAATACAGGGACTCCTACGAGCAGTACTTC. Amino acids: CASSRSREYRDSYEQYF.

This clonotype was counted many times. The V call is TRBV11-2, the J call TRBJ2-7; weak D call: TRBD1 (6 bases). This CDR3 has 15 residues. Germline-derived CDR1 and CDR2 are SGHAT and FQNNGV. The V and J ends lost 0 bases and 0 bases respectively, with 9 bases between them. CDR3 residues: CASSLDLGGSYEQYF. The CDR3, as DNA: TGTGCCAGCAGCTTAGATCTAGGGGGCTCCTACGAGCAGTACTTC. Looking up the rest from reference TRBV11-2 and TRBJ2-7 gives the full variable domain: EAGVAQSPRYKIIEKRQSVAFWCNPISGHATLYWYQQILGQGPKLLIQFQNNGVVDDSQLPKDRFSAERLKGVDSTLKIQPAKLEDSAVYLCASSLDLGGSYEQYFGPGTRLTVT.

The V and J genes are TRBV5-5 and TRBJ2-7; D call uncertain. The CDR3 consists of 14 residues. V was cut by 1 base and J by 2 bases, with 10 bases left in between. The germline V gene encodes CDR1 SGHKS and CDR2 YYEKEE (reference sequence). The CDR3 DNA reads as TGTGCCAGCAGCTTGAATTGGCCCACCTACGAGCAGTACTTC. Amino acids: CASSLNWPTYEQYF.

Concerning this clonotype: Possible read error: a much larger clone is one base away. The chain couples TRBV7-6 to TRBJ2-3; 10 bases agree with TRBD1. The end of the DNA aligns better with TRBJ2-7, so the J call may be wrong. Germline CDR1 SGHVS, CDR2 FNYEAQ. This CDR3 spans 15 amino acids. CDR3 DNA: TGTGCCAGCAGCACCGGGGACAGGGGTCCCCACGAGCAGTACTTC. Residues: CASSTGDRGPHEQYF.

In this sample, this clonotype turned up many times. The CDR3 spells CASSEAAVNTGELFF. The CDR3 coding sequence is TGTGCCAGCAGTGAAGCGGCAGTGAACACCGGGGAGCTGTTTTTT. The V call is TRBV2, the J call TRBJ2-2; D is undetermined. The CDR3 consists of 15 residues. From germline, CDR1 is SNHLY and CDR2 FYNNEI. V lost 0 bases to trimming and J lost 1 base, with 6 bases between them.